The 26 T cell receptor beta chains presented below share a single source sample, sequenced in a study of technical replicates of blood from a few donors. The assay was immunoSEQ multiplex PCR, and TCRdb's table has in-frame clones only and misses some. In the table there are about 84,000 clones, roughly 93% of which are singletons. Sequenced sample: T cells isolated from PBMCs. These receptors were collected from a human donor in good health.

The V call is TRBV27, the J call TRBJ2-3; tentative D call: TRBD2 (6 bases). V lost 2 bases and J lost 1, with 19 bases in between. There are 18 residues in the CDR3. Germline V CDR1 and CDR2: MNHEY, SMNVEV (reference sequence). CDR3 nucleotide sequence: TGTGCCAGCAGTTTAACCCCGACTAGTTTAGGGGGCACAGATACGCAGTATTTT. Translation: CASSLTPTSLGGTDTQYF.

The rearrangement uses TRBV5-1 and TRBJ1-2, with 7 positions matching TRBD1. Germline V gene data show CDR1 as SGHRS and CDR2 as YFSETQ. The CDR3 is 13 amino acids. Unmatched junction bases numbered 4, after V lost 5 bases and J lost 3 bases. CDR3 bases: TGCGCCAGCAGTGAGGGGGCGGACTATGGCTACACCTTC. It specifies CASSEGADYGYTF. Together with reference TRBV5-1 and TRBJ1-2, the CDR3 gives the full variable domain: KAGVTQTPRYLIKTRGQQVTLSCSPISGHRSVSWYQQTPGQGLQFLFEYFSETQRNKGNFPGRFSGRQFSNSRSEMNVSTLELGDSALYLCASSEGADYGYTFGSGTRLTVV.

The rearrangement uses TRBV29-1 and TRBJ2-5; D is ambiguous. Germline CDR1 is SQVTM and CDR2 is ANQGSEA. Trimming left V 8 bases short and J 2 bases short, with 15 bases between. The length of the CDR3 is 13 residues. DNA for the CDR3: TGCAGCAGGCTTAGAGGAACTCAAGAGACCCAGTACTTC. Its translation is CSRLRGTQETQYF.

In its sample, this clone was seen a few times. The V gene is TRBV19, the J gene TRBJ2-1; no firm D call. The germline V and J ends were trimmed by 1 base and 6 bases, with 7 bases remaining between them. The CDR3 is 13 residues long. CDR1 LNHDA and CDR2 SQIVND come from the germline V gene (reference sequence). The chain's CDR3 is CASSIGNTNEQFF. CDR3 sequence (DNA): TGTGCCAGTAGTATAGGAAACACCAATGAGCAGTTCTTC.

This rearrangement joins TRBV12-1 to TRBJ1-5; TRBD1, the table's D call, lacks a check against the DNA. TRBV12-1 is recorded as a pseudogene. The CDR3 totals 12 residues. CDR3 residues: CASNTKPGHNHF. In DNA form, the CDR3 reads TGTGCCAGCAACACTAAACCGGGACACAACCATTTT.

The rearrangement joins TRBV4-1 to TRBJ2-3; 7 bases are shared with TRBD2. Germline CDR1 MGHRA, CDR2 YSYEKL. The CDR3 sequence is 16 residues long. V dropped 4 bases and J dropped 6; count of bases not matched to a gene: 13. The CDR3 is CASSLKALRGTDTQYF. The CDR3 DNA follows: TGCGCCAGCAGCCTGAAGGCCTTGCGGGGGACCGATACGCAGTATTTT.

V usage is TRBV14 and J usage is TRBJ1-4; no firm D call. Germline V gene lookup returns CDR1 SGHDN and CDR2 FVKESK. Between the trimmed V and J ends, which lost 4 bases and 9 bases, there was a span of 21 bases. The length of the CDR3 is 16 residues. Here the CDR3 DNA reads TGTGCCAGCAGCCTCCAAGTCGGAGGACGCCCAAAAAAACTGTTTTTT. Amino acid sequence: CASSLQVGGRPKKLFF.

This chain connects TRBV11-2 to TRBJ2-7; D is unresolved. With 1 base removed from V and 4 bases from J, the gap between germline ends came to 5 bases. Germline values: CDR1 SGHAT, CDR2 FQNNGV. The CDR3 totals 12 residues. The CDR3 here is CASSLGRYEQYF. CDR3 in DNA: TGTGCCAGCAGCTTAGGGAGATACGAGCAGTACTTC.

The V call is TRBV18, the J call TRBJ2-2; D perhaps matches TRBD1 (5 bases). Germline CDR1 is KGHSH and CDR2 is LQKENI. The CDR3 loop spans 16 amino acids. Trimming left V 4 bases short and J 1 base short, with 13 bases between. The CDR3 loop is CASSLRQPGNTGELFF. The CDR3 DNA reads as TGTGCCAGCTCACTGCGACAGCCCGGGAACACCGGGGAGCTGTTTTTT.

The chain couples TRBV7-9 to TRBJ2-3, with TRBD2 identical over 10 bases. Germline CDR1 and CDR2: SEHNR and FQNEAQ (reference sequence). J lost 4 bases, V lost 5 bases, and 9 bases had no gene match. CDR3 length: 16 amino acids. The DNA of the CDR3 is TGTGCCAGCAGCAGGAACAAACTAGCGGGGCCAGATACGCAGTATTTT. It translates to CASSRNKLAGPDTQYF.

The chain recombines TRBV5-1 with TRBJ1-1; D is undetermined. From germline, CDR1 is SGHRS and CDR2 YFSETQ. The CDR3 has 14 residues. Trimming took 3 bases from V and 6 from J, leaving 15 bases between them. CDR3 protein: CASSSQAALPEAFF. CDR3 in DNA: TGCGCCAGCAGCTCTCAGGCCGCTTTACCTGAAGCTTTCTTT.

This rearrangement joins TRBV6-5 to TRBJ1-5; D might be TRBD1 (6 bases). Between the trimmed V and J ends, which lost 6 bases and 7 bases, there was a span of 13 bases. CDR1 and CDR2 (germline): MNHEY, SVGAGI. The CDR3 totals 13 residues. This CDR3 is CASSSGQGQPQHF. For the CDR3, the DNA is TGTGCCAGCAGCTCGGGTCAGGGGCAGCCCCAGCATTTT.

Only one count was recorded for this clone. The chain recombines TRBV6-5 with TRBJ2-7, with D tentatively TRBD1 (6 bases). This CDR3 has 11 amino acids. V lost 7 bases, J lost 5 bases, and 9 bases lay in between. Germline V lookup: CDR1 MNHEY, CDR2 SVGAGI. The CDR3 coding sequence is TGTGCCAGCAAGGGGGTTGACGAGCAGTACTTC. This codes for CASKGVDEQYF.

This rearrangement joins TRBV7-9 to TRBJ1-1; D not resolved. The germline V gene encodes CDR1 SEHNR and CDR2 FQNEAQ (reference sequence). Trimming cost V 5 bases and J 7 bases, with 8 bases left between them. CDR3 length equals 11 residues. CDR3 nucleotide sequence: TGTGCCAGCAGCCGCGATAGTGAAGCTTTCTTT. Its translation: CASSRDSEAFF.

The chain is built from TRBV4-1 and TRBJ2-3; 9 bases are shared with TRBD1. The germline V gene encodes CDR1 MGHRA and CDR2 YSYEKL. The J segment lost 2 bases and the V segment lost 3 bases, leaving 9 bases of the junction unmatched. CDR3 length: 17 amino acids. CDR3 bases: TGCGCCAGCAGCCAGACAGAGACAGGGGGGAACACAGATACGCAGTATTTT. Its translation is CASSQTETGGNTDTQYF.

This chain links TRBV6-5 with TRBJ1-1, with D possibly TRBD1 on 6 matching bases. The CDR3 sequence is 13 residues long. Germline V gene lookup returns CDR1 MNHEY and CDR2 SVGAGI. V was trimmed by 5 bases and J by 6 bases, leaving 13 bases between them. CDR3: CASSPWTVAEAFF. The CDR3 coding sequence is TGTGCCAGCAGTCCCTGGACAGTAGCTGAAGCTTTCTTT.

DNA for the CDR3: TGTGCCACCAGGCGGGGCAATCAGCCCCAGCATTTT. This sequence encodes CATRRGNQPQHF. This chain uses TRBV15 with TRBJ1-5; D gene uncertain. This CDR3 has 12 amino acids. The V gene lost 6 bases and the J gene lost 2 bases, with 5 bases spanning the gap. Germline V gene lookup returns CDR1 LNHNV and CDR2 YYDKDF (reference sequence).

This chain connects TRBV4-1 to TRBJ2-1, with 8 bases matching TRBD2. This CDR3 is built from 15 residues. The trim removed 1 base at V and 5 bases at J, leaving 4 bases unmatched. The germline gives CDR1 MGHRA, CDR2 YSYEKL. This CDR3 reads CASSQVREGDNEQFF. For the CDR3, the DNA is TGCGCCAGCAGCCAAGTTCGGGAGGGAGACAATGAGCAGTTCTTC.

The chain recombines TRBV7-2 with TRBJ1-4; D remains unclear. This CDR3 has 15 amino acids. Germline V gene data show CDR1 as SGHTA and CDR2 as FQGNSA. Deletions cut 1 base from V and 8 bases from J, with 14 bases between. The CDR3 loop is CASSLVVALHEKLFF. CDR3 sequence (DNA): TGTGCCAGCAGCTTAGTCGTAGCATTGCACGAAAAACTGTTTTTT.

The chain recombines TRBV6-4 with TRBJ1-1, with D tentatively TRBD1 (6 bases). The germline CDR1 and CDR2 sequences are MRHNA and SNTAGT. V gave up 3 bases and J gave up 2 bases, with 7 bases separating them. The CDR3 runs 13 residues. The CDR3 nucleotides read TGTGCCAGCAGTGAACAGGGAAACACTGAAGCTTTCTTT. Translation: CASSEQGNTEAFF.

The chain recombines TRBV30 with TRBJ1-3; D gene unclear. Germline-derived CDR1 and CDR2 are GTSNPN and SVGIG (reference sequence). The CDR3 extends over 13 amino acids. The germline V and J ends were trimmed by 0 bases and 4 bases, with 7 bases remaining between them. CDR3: CAWSVSLGNTIYF. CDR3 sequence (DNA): TGTGCCTGGAGTGTATCCCTCGGAAACACCATATATTTT.

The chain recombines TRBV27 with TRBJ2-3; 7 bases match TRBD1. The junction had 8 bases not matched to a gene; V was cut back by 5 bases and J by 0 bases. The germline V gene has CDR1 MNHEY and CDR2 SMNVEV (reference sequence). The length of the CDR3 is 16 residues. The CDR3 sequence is CASSLRDRYSTDTQYF. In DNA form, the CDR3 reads TGTGCCAGCAGTCTCCGGGACAGATACAGCACAGATACGCAGTATTTT.

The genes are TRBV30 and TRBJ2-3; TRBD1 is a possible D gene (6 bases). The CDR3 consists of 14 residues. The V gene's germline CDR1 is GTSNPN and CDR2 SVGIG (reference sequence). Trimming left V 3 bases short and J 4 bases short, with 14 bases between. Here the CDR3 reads CAWSQGRLPDTQYF. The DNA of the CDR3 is TGTGCCTGGAGCCAGGGGAGACTACCAGATACGCAGTATTTT.

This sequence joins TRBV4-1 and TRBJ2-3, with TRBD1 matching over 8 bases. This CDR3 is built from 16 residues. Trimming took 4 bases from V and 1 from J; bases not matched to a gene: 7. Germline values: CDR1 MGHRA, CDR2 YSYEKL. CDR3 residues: CASSRDEDRGTDTQYF. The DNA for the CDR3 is TGCGCCAGCAGCCGCGACGAGGACAGGGGCACAGATACGCAGTATTTT.

The CDR3 nucleotides read TGTGCCTGGATTAGAGAACAGGGGGGGAAACTGTTTTTT. Its translation: CAWIREQGGKLFF. The V and J genes are TRBV30 and TRBJ1-4; 8 nucleotides agree with TRBD1. The CDR3 extends over 13 amino acids. Looked up from germline, CDR1 is GTSNPN and CDR2 is SVGIG (reference sequence). J was trimmed by 11 bases and V by 4 bases; bases with no gene match: 9.

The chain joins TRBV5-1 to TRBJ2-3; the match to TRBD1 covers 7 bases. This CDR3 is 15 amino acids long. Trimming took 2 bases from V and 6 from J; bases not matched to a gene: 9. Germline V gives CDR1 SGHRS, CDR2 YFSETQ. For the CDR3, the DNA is TGCGCCAGCAGCTTCCTCCCGGGACAGATGGATACGCAGTATTTT. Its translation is CASSFLPGQMDTQYF.